This T cell receptor (beta chain) was found in a study of PD-1 blockade in classical Hodgkin lymphoma. Profiled with immunoSEQ multiplex PCR; TCRdb holds only in-frame clones, not every one. The repertoire holds fewer than 80,000 clones, with over 70% as singletons. All trial patients relapsed after autologous stem cell transplantation. Study-level points and caveats: Individuals who commenced nivolumab within less than 1 year of ASCT were excluded. Reported findings placed baseline TCR diversity lower in newly diagnosed patients (compared with healthy donors).

This CDR3 is built from 17 residues. Germline V CDR1 and CDR2: SGHAT, FQNNGV. V was pared by 4 bases and J by 2 bases, with 10 bases of the junction left unmatched. As concerns this clone: The antigen remains undetermined.

The chain recombines TRBV11-2 with TRBJ2-3; TRBD1 matches 9 bases. The origin of this receptor is a human donor with classical Hodgkin lymphoma. The specimen was peripheral blood mononuclear cells (PBMCs), collected before the second cycle of nivolumab. The CDR3 reads CASSSSGTGLITDTQYF. As DNA, the CDR3 is TGTGCCAGCAGCTCTTCCGGGACAGGGTTGATCACAGATACGCAGTATTTT.